The entry below gives a single T cell receptor beta chain sequence along with its context. V dropped 7 bases and J dropped 2 bases, with 14 bases sitting between them. Germline V CDR1 and CDR2: SNHLY, FYNNEI. The CDR3 totals 15 residues. This entry comes from a study of blood T cell repertoires in COVID-19. Study-level background: Samples taken during acute and convalescent COVID-19 were collected in the United States, Italy and Spain. In each case, the material was cDNA or gDNA derived from T cells, B-cell-depleted T cells, or PBMCs.

In the authors' workflow: Estimates of nucleated cell counts were drawn from the amplification of reference gene primers. The method was immunoSEQ multiplex PCR; TCRdb's version includes in-frame clones alone and lacks a portion of them. That table gives V, J and clone size, and the DNA gave D and trimming. This table holds about 230,000 clones, approximately 88% found once. This TCR came from a man aged 35 to 55 with acute or convalescent COVID-19. What was sequenced was peripheral blood. The rearrangement uses TRBV2 and TRBJ2-2; TRBD1 is a possible D gene (6 bases). The CDR3 spells CASTEGQLNTGELFF. In DNA form, the CDR3 reads TGTGCCAGCACCGAGGGACAACTAAACACCGGGGAGCTGTTTTTT.